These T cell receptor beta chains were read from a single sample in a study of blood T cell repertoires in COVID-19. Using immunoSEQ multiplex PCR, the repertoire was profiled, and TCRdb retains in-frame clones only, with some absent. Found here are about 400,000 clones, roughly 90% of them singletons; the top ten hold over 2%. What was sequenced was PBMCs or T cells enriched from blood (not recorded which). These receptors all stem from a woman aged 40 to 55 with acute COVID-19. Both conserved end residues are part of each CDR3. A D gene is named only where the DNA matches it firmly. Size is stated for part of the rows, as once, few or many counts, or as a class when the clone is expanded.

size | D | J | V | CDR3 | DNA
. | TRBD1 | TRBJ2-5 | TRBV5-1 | CASSPKGQGTQETQYF | TGCGCCAGCAGCCCGAAGGGACAGGGGACCCAAGAGACCCAGTACTTC
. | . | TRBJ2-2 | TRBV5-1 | CASSLETADTGELFF | TGCGCCAGCAGCTTGGAGACAGCCGACACCGGGGAGCTGTTTTTT
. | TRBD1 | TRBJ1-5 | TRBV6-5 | CASRRGQDPSQPQHF | TGTGCCAGCAGACGTGGACAGGACCCCAGTCAGCCCCAGCATTTT
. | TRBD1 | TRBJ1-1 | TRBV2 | CASTHQDRQAFF | TGTGCCAGCACCCACCAGGACAGGCAAGCTTTCTTT
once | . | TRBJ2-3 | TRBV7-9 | CASSLVRADTQYF | TGTGCCAGCAGCTTAGTTCGGGCAGATACGCAGTATTTT
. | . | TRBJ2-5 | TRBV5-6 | CASSLFQGATQYF | TGTGCCAGCAGCTTGTTCCAGGGCGCGACCCAGTACTTC
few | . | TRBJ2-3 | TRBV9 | CASSYFLSTDTQYF | TGTGCCAGCAGTTACTTCTTGAGCACAGATACGCAGTATTTT
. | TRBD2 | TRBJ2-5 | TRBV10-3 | CAISTHRKLAGGPLETQYF | TGTGCCATCAGTACCCACCGAAAACTAGCGGGGGGGCCCCTAGAGACCCAGTACTTC
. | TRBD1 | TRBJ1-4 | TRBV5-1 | CASSWGTGGNEKLFF | TGCGCCAGCAGCTGGGGGACAGGGGGGAATGAAAAACTGTTTTTT
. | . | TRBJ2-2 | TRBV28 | CASSGQINTGELFF | TGTGCCAGCAGTGGACAGATCAACACCGGGGAGCTGTTTTTT
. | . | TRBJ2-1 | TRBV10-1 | CASSELAVEQFF | TGCGCCAGCAGTGAACTAGCCGTTGAGCAGTTCTTC
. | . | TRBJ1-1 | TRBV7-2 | CASSPQGGSTEAFF | TGTGCCAGCAGCCCGCAGGGAGGGAGCACTGAAGCTTTCTTT
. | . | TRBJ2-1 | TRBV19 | CASSMGGRPYNEQFF | TGTGCCAGTAGTATGGGGGGGCGACCCTACAATGAGCAGTTCTTC
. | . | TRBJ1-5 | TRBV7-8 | CASSHTDSNQPQHF | TGTGCCAGCAGCCATACAGATAGCAATCAGCCCCAGCATTTT
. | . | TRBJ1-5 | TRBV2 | CASSEARVVQPQHF | TGTGCCAGCAGTGAAGCCAGGGTCGTGCAGCCCCAGCATTTT
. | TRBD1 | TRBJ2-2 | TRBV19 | CASRKLPGQSTGELFF | TGTGCCAGTAGGAAACTTCCGGGACAGAGCACCGGGGAGCTGTTTTTT
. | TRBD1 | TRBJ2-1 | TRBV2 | CASSEPLDRDNNEQFF | TGTGCCAGCAGTGAGCCTCTTGACAGGGATAACAATGAGCAGTTCTTC
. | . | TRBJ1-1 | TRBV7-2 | CASSLKVGGIEAFF | TGTGCCAGCAGCCTAAAGGTCGGGGGAATTGAAGCTTTCTTT
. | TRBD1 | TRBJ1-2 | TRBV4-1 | CASSLGQGDYGYTF | TGCGCCAGCAGCCTTGGACAGGGGGACTATGGCTACACCTTC
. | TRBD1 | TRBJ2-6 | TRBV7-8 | CASSLDRGLDGANVLTF | TGTGCCAGCAGCCTGGACAGGGGTCTAGACGGGGCCAACGTCCTGACTTTC
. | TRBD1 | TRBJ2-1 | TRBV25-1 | CASSGRQGEQFF | TGTGCCAGCAGTGGCCGACAGGGTGAGCAGTTCTTC
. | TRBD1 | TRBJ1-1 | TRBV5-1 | CASSRDRDTEAFF | TGCGCCAGCAGCAGGGACAGGGACACTGAAGCTTTCTTT
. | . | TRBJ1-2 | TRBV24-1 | CATPRQGGYGYTF | TGTGCCACCCCTCGGCAGGGAGGCTATGGCTACACCTTC
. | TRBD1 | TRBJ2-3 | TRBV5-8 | CASRLDRGQRDTQYF | TGTGCCAGCAGACTCGACAGGGGGCAGAGAGATACGCAGTATTTT
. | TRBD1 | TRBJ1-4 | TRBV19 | CASSTWDRGSEKLFF | TGTGCCAGTAGTACCTGGGACAGGGGAAGTGAAAAACTGTTTTTT
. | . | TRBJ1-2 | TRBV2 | CASSEAPHFYTF | TGTGCCAGCAGTGAAGCACCGCACTTCTACACCTTC
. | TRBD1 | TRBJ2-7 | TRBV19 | CASRLDRGSFEQYF | TGTGCCAGTAGGCTCGACAGGGGTAGTTTCGAGCAGTACTTC
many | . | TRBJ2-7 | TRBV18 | CASSPQGRSGEQYF | TGTGCCAGCTCACCTCAGGGGAGATCGGGCGAGCAGTACTTC
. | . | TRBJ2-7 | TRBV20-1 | CSASLLRGPYEQYF | TGCAGTGCTAGTCTGTTACGGGGTCCCTACGAGCAGTACTTC
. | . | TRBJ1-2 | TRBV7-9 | CASSPQGSDYGYTF | TGTGCCAGCAGCCCTCAGGGTTCTGACTATGGCTACACCTTC
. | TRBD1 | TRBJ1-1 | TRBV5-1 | CASSLTGAWTEAFF | TGCGCCAGCAGTCTGACAGGGGCTTGGACTGAAGCTTTCTTT
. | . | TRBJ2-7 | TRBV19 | CASSTGTYEQYF | TGTGCCAGTAGTACCGGGACCTACGAGCAGTACTTC
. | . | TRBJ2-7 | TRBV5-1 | CASSFSGDAREQYF | TGCGCCAGCAGCTTTTCCGGGGATGCTCGCGAGCAGTACTTC
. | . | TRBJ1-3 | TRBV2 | CASTQLTSGNTIYF | TGTGCCAGCACACAGTTGACCTCTGGAAACACCATATATTTT
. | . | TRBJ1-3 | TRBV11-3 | CASSLKAGIGNTIYF | TGTGCCAGCAGCTTAAAGGCAGGGATTGGAAACACCATATATTTT
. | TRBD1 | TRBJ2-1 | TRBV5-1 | CASSPGQGYNEQFF | TGCGCCAGCAGCCCTGGACAGGGGTACAATGAGCAGTTCTTC